Below are 31 T cell receptor beta chains sequenced from a single sample in a study of Tregs in tolerant kidney transplant recipients. Only in-frame clones appear in the TCRdb table, and some are missing; sequencing was by immunoSEQ multiplex PCR. The sample holds 45,000 to 55,000 clones. Source: CD4+ T cells from blood, taken before the transplant. These TCRs come from a human donor who received a combined kidney and bone marrow transplant.

CDR3 loop: CASSLGLEISTDTQYF. The sequenced part of the CDR3 DNA is TGCGCCAGCAGCTTGGGACTCGAAATTAGCACAGATACG. The chain combines TRBV5-1 with TRBJ2-3; D unresolved. The DNA ends 3 residues before the CDR3 does, and the rest of the CDR3 is filled in from the germline J gene. This CDR3 is 16 amino acids long. The germline V and J ends were trimmed by 0 bases and 0 bases, with 11 bases remaining between them. CDR1 and CDR2 (germline): SGHRS, YFSETQ.

Regarding this clone: The read terminates 3 residues before the CDR3 end, so the remaining end is supplied by the germline J gene. The chain recombines TRBV30 with TRBJ2-4, with a possible D match to TRBD1 (6 bases). This CDR3 comprises 14 residues. V was clipped by 5 bases and J by 3 bases, with 14 bases between them. Germline CDR1 reads GTSNPN; CDR2 reads SVGIG (reference sequence). This CDR3 reads CAWDPGHFKNIQYF. The covered CDR3 bases are TGTGCCTGGGACCCGGGACATTTCAAAAACATT.

The CDR3 DNA, read in part, is TGTGCCAGCAGCACGGGGGGGCTAGGGGGCATCGCAGATACG. Translation gives CASSTGGLGGIADT. The entire CDR3 sequence reads CASSTGGLGGIADTQYF. This chain uses TRBV7-3 with TRBJ2-3; tentatively, D is TRBD2 (8 bases). The read ends 3 residues early relative to the CDR3; the germline J gene fills the gap. V was cut by 5 bases and J by 4 bases, with 22 bases left in between. This CDR3 is 17 amino acids long. Germline values: CDR1 SGHTA, CDR2 FQGTGA. Full variable domain (rest looked up from reference TRBV7-3 and TRBJ2-3): GAGVSQTPSNKVTEKGKYVELRCDPISGHTALYWYRQSLGQGPEFLIYFQGTGAADDSGLPNDRFFAVRPEGSVSTLKIQRTERGDSAVYLCASSTGGLGGIADTQYFGPGTRLTVL.

About this clone: The CDR3 is cut off 3 residues early in the read; its end comes from the germline J gene. The V and J genes are TRBV6-4 and TRBJ1-1, with 7 bases fitting TRBD1. The CDR3 has 15 amino acids. Germline V gene sequence: CDR1 MRHNA, CDR2 SNTAGT. Trimming at V came to 5 bases and at J to 4 bases, leaving 10 bases not matched to a gene. The CDR3 reads CASSPDRVPSTEAFF. The DNA read from the CDR3 is TGTGCCAGCAGTCCCGACAGGGTCCCGAGCACTGAA.

Points on this clone: The read gets to within 3 residues of the CDR3 end, and the germline J gene fills in the rest. The J gene is TRBJ2-2, the V gene TRBV4-1; TRBD2 might be the D (5 bases). Germline lookup yields CDR1 MGHRA and CDR2 YSYEKL. CDR3 length equals 16 residues. V gave up 4 bases and J gave up 5 bases, with 17 bases separating them. CDR3 loop: CASSLSTGIGTGELFF. The part of the CDR3 DNA that was read is TGCGCCAGCAGCCTTAGCACGGGGATAGGGACCGGGGAG.

Notes on this clone: Read coverage stops 3 residues before the CDR3 terminus; the germline J gene supplies the remainder. The chain has TRBV6-2 or TRBV6-3 and TRBJ2-7, with 7 bases fitting TRBD1. Germline trimming cut 6 bases from V and 2 bases from J; bases unmatched to any gene: 7. The CDR3 totals 14 residues. CDR1 and CDR2 from the germline V gene are MNHEY and SVGEGT. The chain's CDR3 is CASSRTGGAYEQYF. CDR3 bases read: TGTGCCAGCAGCAGGACAGGAGGTGCCTACGAG.

Points on this clone: The read gets to within 3 residues of the CDR3 end, and the germline J gene fills in the rest. The chain is built from TRBV6-1 and TRBJ1-2; 9 positions match TRBD1. There are 16 residues in the CDR3. The trim removed 0 bases at V and 3 bases at J, leaving 5 bases unmatched. The germline gives CDR1 MNHNS, CDR2 SASEGT. This chain's CDR3 is CASSEAQGQGYYGYTF. The covered CDR3 bases are TGTGCCAGCAGTGAAGCGCAGGGACAGGGCTACTATGGC.

For this clone: The observed sequence ends 3 residues before the CDR3 terminus, with the missing tail filled in from the germline J gene. This chain links TRBV5-1 with TRBJ1-4; 7 bases fit TRBD1. Germline-derived CDR1 and CDR2 are SGHRS and YFSETQ. Trimming at V came to 4 bases and at J to 8 bases, leaving 8 bases not matched to a gene. This CDR3 is built from 14 residues. The sequenced part of the CDR3 DNA is TGCGCCAGCAGCACCGGGACAGTTCGGGAAAAA. Translation gives CASSTGTVREK. The whole CDR3 protein is CASSTGTVREKLFF.

Concerning this clone: The sequence runs out 3 residues before the end of the CDR3; the remainder is reconstructed from the germline J gene. The chain combines TRBV7-4 with TRBJ2-7; D possibly matches TRBD1 or TRBD2 (5 bases each). Trimming shortened V by 1 base and J by 3 bases, and 16 bases separated the two germline ends. Germline lookup yields CDR1 SGHVT and CDR2 SQSDAQ. This CDR3 contains 16 residues. The CDR3 is CASSLGGVGSYYEQYF. The sequenced part of the CDR3 DNA is TGTGCCAGCAGCTTAGGAGGGGTGGGCAGCTACTACGAG.

On this clone: The CDR3 extends 3 residues past the end of the read, so its final part is completed from the germline J gene. The V call is TRBV10-2, the J call TRBJ2-5; D is unresolved. This CDR3 spans 13 amino acids. V was shortened by 5 bases and J by 5 bases, with 12 bases between the two germline ends. Germline assignment: CDR1 WSHSY and CDR2 SAAADI. CDR3 loop: CASSQAPVETQYF. The CDR3 DNA, read in part, is TGCGCCAGCAGTCAGGCCCCGGTGGAGACC.

For this clone: Read sequence stops 3 residues before the CDR3 end, and the germline J gene provides the missing end. This chain uses TRBV6-2 or TRBV6-3 with TRBJ2-7; perhaps TRBD2 as D (5 bases). CDR3 length: 15 residues. The germline V and J ends were trimmed by 4 bases and 3 bases, with 16 bases remaining between them. Germline V gene lookup returns CDR1 MNHEY and CDR2 SVGEGT. Incomplete CDR3 DNA: TGTGCCAGCAGTTTTGGGTCCAGCGGAAGCTACGAG. Its protein product is CASSFGSSGSYE. The complete CDR3 reads CASSFGSSGSYEQYF.

As regards this clone: The read gets to within 3 residues of the CDR3 end, and the germline J gene fills in the rest. The V call is TRBV20-1, the J call TRBJ2-3; 8 bases map to TRBD2. The J segment lost 4 bases and the V segment lost 2 bases, leaving 5 bases of the junction unmatched. This CDR3 has 14 residues. The V gene's germline CDR1 is DFQATT and CDR2 SNEGSKA (reference sequence). The CDR3 region is CSARSGSKSDTQYF. Incomplete CDR3 DNA: TGCAGTGCTAGAAGCGGGAGTAAATCAGATACG.

The DNA read from the CDR3 is TGTGCCAGCAGCCCGGGGACAGTTCAGCCC. Translating gives CASSPGTVQP. The whole CDR3 region reads CASSPGTVQPQHF. The chain is built from TRBV7-2 and TRBJ1-5; 7 bases agree with TRBD1. The read gets to within 3 residues of the CDR3 end, and the germline J gene fills in the rest. The CDR3 runs 13 residues. V was pared by 5 bases and J by 6 bases, with 4 bases of the junction left unmatched. CDR1 is SGHTA and CDR2 is FQGNSA in the germline V gene.

For this clone: The read gets to within 3 residues of the CDR3 end, and the germline J gene fills in the rest. The V gene is TRBV20-1, the J gene TRBJ2-1; 10 bases fit TRBD2. Germline assignment: CDR1 DFQATT and CDR2 SNEGSKA (reference sequence). The CDR3 has 15 residues. V dropped 1 base and J dropped 8; count of bases not matched to a gene: 8. The CDR3 is CSARALLAGRYEQFF. CDR3 bases read: TGCAGTGCTAGAGCCCTACTAGCGGGAAGGTATGAG.

About this clone: The observed sequence ends 3 residues before the CDR3 terminus, with the missing tail filled in from the germline J gene. The V gene is TRBV20-1, the J gene TRBJ1-1, with a possible D match to TRBD1 (5 bases). The CDR3 sequence is 13 residues long. Looked up from germline, CDR1 is DFQATT and CDR2 is SNEGSKA (reference sequence). V lost 5 bases and J lost 4, with 14 bases in between. The part of the CDR3 DNA that was read is TGCAGTGCTCCGCGGGGCACGGGCACTGAA. It yields the protein CSAPRGTGTE. The entire CDR3 protein is CSAPRGTGTEAFF.

As regards this clone: The read comes to an end 3 residues before the CDR3 does, leaving the germline J gene to fill in the end. This sequence joins TRBV6-1 and TRBJ2-5; the match to TRBD1 covers 9 bases. Germline lookup yields CDR1 MNHNS and CDR2 SASEGT. CDR3 length: 15 residues. With V trimmed by 4 bases and J by 2 bases, 5 bases remained unmatched. Partial CDR3 DNA: TGTGCCAGCAGTGTCTCCGGGACAGGGCAAGAGACC. It yields the protein CASSVSGTGQET. The entire CDR3 reads CASSVSGTGQETQYF.

A note on this clone: The read ends 3 residues shy of where the CDR3 ends; the end is completed using the germline J gene. This chain uses TRBV20-1 with TRBJ1-2, with D uncertain. Trimming left V 7 bases short and J 4 bases short, with 16 bases between. The CDR3 runs to 13 residues. Germline V CDR1 and CDR2: DFQATT, SNEGSKA (reference sequence). CDR3 protein: CSGRRGGLYGYTF. CDR3 bases read: TGCAGTGGCCGCCGGGGAGGACTCTATGGC.

CDR3 DNA, as far as it was read: TGTGCCAGCTCAGCAGAAAGCGGGACAGTTGGC. Translation: CASSAESGTVG. The CDR3 in its entirety is CASSAESGTVGYTF. This chain connects TRBV18 to TRBJ1-2, with 7 positions matching TRBD1. The read ends 3 residues shy of where the CDR3 ends; the end is completed using the germline J gene. The CDR3 loop spans 14 amino acids. Looked up from germline, CDR1 is KGHSH and CDR2 is LQKENI. The V and J ends lost 5 bases and 7 bases, in that order; junction bases with no gene match: 10.

With respect to this clone: The read is 3 residues too short to cover the CDR3 end, so that end is filled in from the germline J gene. The gene calls are TRBV18 and TRBJ1-1; D might be TRBD1 (5 bases). CDR1 and CDR2 (germline): KGHSH, LQKENI. Between the trimmed V and J ends, which lost 6 bases and 3 bases, there was a span of 17 bases. The CDR3 is 15 residues long. CDR3: CASSHGPARDTEAFF. CDR3 bases read: TGTGCCAGCTCCCACGGGCCCGCCAGGGACACTGAA. The full variable domain, rest sourced from reference TRBV18 and TRBJ1-1, is NAGVMQNPRHLVRRRGQEARLRCSPMKGHSHVYWYRQLPEEGLKFMVYLQKENIIDESGMPKERFSAEFPKEGPSILRIQQVVRGDSAAYFCASSHGPARDTEAFFGQGTRLTVV.

As to this clone: With the read ending 3 residues before the CDR3 end, the germline J gene is used to fill in that end. The V gene is TRBV6-1, the J gene TRBJ2-7, with 12 positions matching TRBD2. Losses at the gene ends were 5 bases for V and 5 bases for J; bases not matched to a gene: 10. The CDR3 has 16 amino acids. CDR1 is MNHNS, CDR2 SASEGT, per germline. CDR3: CASSQGLAGPPNEQYF. The sequenced part of the CDR3 DNA is TGTGCCAGCAGTCAAGGACTAGCGGGACCACCTAACGAG.

With respect to this clone: The CDR3 end falls 3 residues outside the read, so it is completed with the germline J gene. This chain uses TRBV10-3 with TRBJ2-1, with 8 bases aligning to TRBD2. Unmatched junction bases numbered 6, after V lost 6 bases and J lost 5 bases. The length of the CDR3 is 14 residues. Per germline, CDR1 ENHRY and CDR2 SYGVKD. The CDR3 sequence is CAIRDQRGNNEQFF. The sequenced CDR3 bases are TGTGCCATCAGAGACCAGCGGGGGAACAATGAG.

A remark on this clone: From the germline J gene comes the end of the CDR3, since the read stops 3 residues before it. The chain uses TRBV5-1 and TRBJ2-7, with TRBD1 matching over 11 bases. The CDR3 consists of 19 residues. The junction had 16 bases not matched to a gene; V was cut back by 0 bases and J by 5 bases. Germline V CDR1 and CDR2: SGHRS, YFSETQ. This CDR3 reads CASSLARNSLRTGGDEQYF. The CDR3 DNA, read in part, is TGCGCCAGCAGCTTGGCCAGGAACTCCTTGCGGACAGGGGGCGACGAG.

Details on this clone: Read coverage stops 3 residues before the CDR3 terminus; the germline J gene supplies the remainder. The chain couples TRBV30 to TRBJ1-4; TRBD1 agrees at 7 bases. The trim removed 1 base at V and 5 bases at J, leaving 7 bases unmatched. Per germline, CDR1 GTSNPN and CDR2 SVGIG (reference sequence). The CDR3 is 15 residues long. CDR3 DNA (partial): TGTGCCTGGAGTGGGACGACAGGGAAAAATGAAAAA. It codes for CAWSGTTGKNEK. The entire CDR3 reads CAWSGTTGKNEKLFF.

Incomplete CDR3 DNA: TGTGCCAGCAGCTTAGAACAGGTTGGGAATGGC. Protein product: CASSLEQVGNG. The CDR3 as a whole reads CASSLEQVGNGYTF. The chain uses TRBV7-9 and TRBJ1-2; TRBD1 might be the D (5 bases). The read ends 3 residues before the CDR3 terminus; that terminus is restored from the germline J gene. From germline, CDR1 is SEHNR and CDR2 FQNEAQ (reference sequence). This CDR3 region has 14 residues. Between the trimmed V and J ends, which lost 1 base and 6 bases, there was a span of 12 bases.

On this clone itself: The CDR3 end is not reached by the read, which stops 3 residues before it; the germline J gene fills it in. The J gene is TRBJ2-1, the V gene TRBV7-9, with D possibly being TRBD1 (5 bases). Trimming removed 0 bases at V and 7 bases at J, with 10 bases between. The CDR3 runs 14 residues. Germline CDR1 and CDR2: SEHNR and FQNEAQ (reference sequence). The part of the CDR3 DNA that was read is TGTGCCAGCAGCTTAGCGACAGTGGGGAATGAG. Amino acids: CASSLATVGNE. The complete CDR3 protein is CASSLATVGNEQFF.

A word on this clone: The CDR3 goes on 3 residues after the read ends, and that part is filled in from the germline J gene. The chain links TRBV20-1 to TRBJ2-3; TRBD2 matches at 10 bases. The J segment lost 1 base and the V segment lost 3 bases, leaving 7 bases of the junction unmatched. The CDR3 extends over 16 amino acids. Germline CDR1 is DFQATT and CDR2 is SNEGSKA (reference sequence). The CDR3 loop is CSASAEGLAGTDTQYF. The DNA read from the CDR3 is TGCAGTGCTAGTGCAGAAGGACTAGCGGGCACAGATACG.

The CDR3 loop is CASSIQTGNTEAFF. The part of the CDR3 DNA that was read is TGTGCCAGTAGTATTCAGACGGGGAACACTGAA. V usage is TRBV19 and J usage is TRBJ1-1; D remains unclear. The read comes to an end 3 residues before the CDR3 does, leaving the germline J gene to fill in the end. V was clipped by 3 bases and J by 1 base, with 9 bases between them. This CDR3 spans 14 amino acids. Germline V gives CDR1 LNHDA, CDR2 SQIVND (reference sequence).

Points on this clone: The read is 3 residues too short to cover the CDR3 end, so that end is filled in from the germline J gene. The chain couples TRBV5-1 to TRBJ2-2; D ambiguous. V lost 0 bases, J lost 4 bases, and 7 bases lay in between. Germline CDR1 is SGHRS and CDR2 is YFSETQ. CDR3 length equals 14 residues. CDR3 sequence reads: CASSLGWATGELFF. Partial CDR3 DNA: TGCGCCAGCAGCTTGGGGTGGGCCACCGGGGAG.

A note on this clone: The DNA ends 3 residues before the CDR3 does, and the rest of the CDR3 is filled in from the germline J gene. This chain links TRBV18 with TRBJ2-7, with TRBD1 identical over 8 bases. Germline V CDR1 and CDR2: KGHSH, LQKENI. V shed 5 bases, J shed 3 bases, and the junction held 9 bases outside the gene matches. There are 15 residues in the CDR3. This chain's CDR3 is CASSAGTGEFYEQYF. Partial CDR3 DNA: TGTGCCAGCTCAGCCGGGACAGGAGAATTCTACGAG.

With regard to this clone: The read stops 3 residues short of the end of the CDR3; the missing end is completed from the germline J gene. The chain combines TRBV5-1 with TRBJ2-1; the D gene is possibly TRBD2 (6 bases). The CDR3 loop spans 15 amino acids. The V end lost 4 bases, the J end lost 2 bases, and 13 bases lay between the germline ends. From germline, CDR1 is SGHRS and CDR2 YFSETQ. The CDR3 reads CASSPAGTPYNEQFF. CDR3 DNA (partial): TGCGCCAGCAGCCCTGCCGGGACTCCCTACAATGAG. Full variable domain (missing parts from reference TRBV5-1 and TRBJ2-1): KAGVTQTPRYLIKTRGQQVTLSCSPISGHRSVSWYQQTPGQGLQFLFEYFSETQRNKGNFPGRFSGRQFSNSRSEMNVSTLELGDSALYLCASSPAGTPYNEQFFGPGTRLTVL.

On this clone itself: The read ends 3 residues early relative to the CDR3; the germline J gene fills the gap. The V gene is TRBV4-2, the J gene TRBJ2-7; the match to TRBD2 covers 8 bases. V was clipped by 0 bases and J by 4 bases; unmatched bases: 8. This CDR3 has 16 amino acids. CDR1 LGHNA and CDR2 YNFKEQ come from the germline V gene. The CDR3 spells CASSQEGTSGAYEQYF. The DNA read from the CDR3 is TGTGCCAGCAGCCAAGAAGGCACTAGCGGAGCGTACGAG.